This TCR beta chain was profiled in a study of blood T cells in healthy people across ages. Study conclusions and caveats: Those diversity estimates obtained from one million T cells were thought to be underestimates.

V gave up 4 bases and J gave up 3 bases, with 7 bases separating them. The CDR3 consists of 11 residues. Looked up from germline, CDR1 is GTSNPN and CDR2 is SVGIG (reference sequence). This clonotype was seen a handful of times. What it binds is unknown. With a J-beta primer mix and a sample-barcoded 5' primer, a second PCR ran about 7 to 11 cycles. TCRdb re-analysed the 5' RACE reads in MiXCR, keeping a single row per CDR3 protein. The table has 1.5 million to 2 million distinct CDR3 sequences, about 35% seen once; the top ten hold over 9%. Sequenced material: blood. This TCR was sampled from a woman aged 30 to 39 in good health. The chain couples TRBV30 to TRBJ2-7; D not resolved. This CDR3 reads CAWTGHYEQYF. The CDR3 DNA reads TGTGCCTGGACAGGCCACTACGAGCAGTACTTC.